This T cell receptor beta chain came from a study of cytomegalovirus exposure and HLA in healthy donors. This clone was observed a single time. PCR involved 60 Vbeta and 13 Jbeta primers. Measured with immunoSEQ multiplex PCR; TCRdb has only the in-frame clones, and not every one. The data hold roughly 100,000 clones, with approximately 82% observed a single time. The germline gives CDR1 SGDLS, CDR2 YYNGEE. This CDR3 has 14 amino acids. The ends were cut back, 4 bases at V and 5 bases at J, with 12 bases in the middle. The rearrangement links TRBV9 to TRBJ1-4; D is undetermined. The sequenced sample was PBMCs. The TCR sequence derives from a man aged 35 to 55 in good health and CMV-seropositive. CDR3 residues: CASSRDPDNEKLFF. CDR3 bases: TGTGCCAGCAGCCGGGATCCGGACAATGAAAAACTGTTTTTT.